This T cell receptor beta chain came from a study of cytomegalovirus exposure and HLA in healthy donors. Trimming shortened V by 2 bases and J by 0 bases, and 9 bases separated the two germline ends. The CDR3 has 15 residues. Germline V lookup: CDR1 SGDLS, CDR2 YYNGEE. Primers: 60 Vbeta forward and 13 Jbeta reverse. Clones were read by immunoSEQ multiplex PCR, and TCRdb kept only the in-frame ones, dropping some. The data show 160,000 or so clones, with around 72% seen just once and about 7.7% held by the top ten. The TCR comes from a woman between 40 and 55 years old in good health and CMV-seropositive. The chain couples TRBV9 to TRBJ2-1; no clear D gene. The sample was PBMCs. Written as DNA, the CDR3 is TGTGCCAGCAGCGTCAGACTCAGCTCCTACAATGAGCAGTTCTTC. As protein: CASSVRLSSYNEQFF. The full variable domain, with the rest looked up from reference TRBV9 and TRBJ2-1, is DSGVTQTPKHLITATGQRVTLRCSPRSGDLSVYWYQQSLDQGLQFLIQYYNGEERAKGNILERFSAQQFPDLHSELNLSSLELGDSALYFCASSVRLSSYNEQFFGPGTRLTVL.